These 9 T cell receptor beta chains were sequenced from one sample in a study of blood T cells in healthy people across ages. The authors ran a second PCR of roughly 7 to 11 cycles using a sample-barcoded 5' primer and a J-beta primer mix. TCRdb processed the 5' RACE reads anew with MiXCR; each CDR3 protein has one entry. Of 1,500,000 or so distinct CDR3 sequences in the sample, roughly two fifths were seen once. Sequencing was performed on blood. The receptors here all came from a woman aged 18-30 years in good health.

This clonotype was picked up one time. The chain has TRBV2 and TRBJ2-1; 8 bases fit TRBD2. CDR3 length equals 13 residues. V was clipped by 1 base and J by 15 bases; unmatched bases: 8. Germline V gene sequence: CDR1 SNHLY, CDR2 FYNNEI. In DNA form, the CDR3 reads TGTGCCAGCAGTGAAGGGAAACTAGCGGAGTCGTTCTTC. The encoded protein is CASSEGKLAESFF.

The rearrangement links TRBV25-1 to TRBJ1-3, with a tentative D call TRBD1 (5 bases). The CDR3 consists of 19 residues. V was shortened by 1 base and J by 0 bases, with 19 bases between the two germline ends. Germline-derived CDR1 and CDR2 are MGHDK and SYGVNS. CDR3: CASSELERADSNSGNTIYF. In DNA, the CDR3 is TGTGCCAGCAGTGAATTGGAACGGGCCGACAGCAACTCTGGAAACACCATATATTTT.

This clonotype has a count of ten or more. The rearrangement links TRBV29-1 to TRBJ2-7; D remains ambiguous. The CDR3 is 11 amino acids. Germline CDR1 and CDR2: SQVTM and ANQGSEA. The germline V and J ends were trimmed by 7 bases and 4 bases, with 11 bases remaining between them. The CDR3 loop reads CSATVGYEQYF. CDR3 bases: TGCAGCGCGACTGTAGGGTACGAGCAGTACTTC.

The rearrangement uses TRBV9 and TRBJ1-1; D not resolved. The V gene's germline CDR1 is SGDLS and CDR2 YYNGEE. Trimming removed 1 base at V and 3 bases at J, with 7 bases between. This CDR3 has 13 residues. The CDR3 is CASSVWDYTEAFF. CDR3 bases: TGTGCCAGCAGCGTATGGGATTACACTGAAGCTTTCTTT. Based on the CDR3 plus reference TRBV9 and TRBJ1-1, the full variable domain is DSGVTQTPKHLITATGQRVTLRCSPRSGDLSVYWYQQSLDQGLQFLIQYYNGEERAKGNILERFSAQQFPDLHSELNLSSLELGDSALYFCASSVWDYTEAFFGQGTRLTVV.

The chain joins TRBV9 to TRBJ1-4; weak D call: TRBD1 (6 bases). This CDR3 spans 15 amino acids. CDR1 SGDLS and CDR2 YYNGEE come from the germline V gene. The V and J ends lost 0 bases and 6 bases respectively, with 12 bases between them. CDR3 amino acids: CASSVGGGRDEKLFF. The DNA for the CDR3 is TGTGCCAGCAGCGTAGGTGGGGGCCGGGATGAAAAACTGTTTTTT.

There are a few counts of this clonotype. The rearrangement uses TRBV4-1 and TRBJ2-1; 8 nucleotides align to TRBD2. After removal of 3 bases from V and 9 bases from J, the junction contained 10 bases not matched to a gene. The CDR3 is 15 residues long. Germline values: CDR1 MGHRA, CDR2 YSYEKL. The chain's CDR3 is CASSHYPGGASEQFF. The CDR3 DNA reads as TGCGCCAGCAGCCACTATCCCGGGGGGGCCAGTGAGCAGTTCTTC.

This chain joins TRBV3-1 and TRBJ1-2; D is undetermined. V gave up 5 bases and J gave up 6 bases, with 16 bases separating them. The CDR3 runs 14 residues. The germline V gene has CDR1 LGHDT and CDR2 YNNKEL (reference sequence). This CDR3 is CASSIGDGLDGYTF. The CDR3 nucleotides are TGTGCCAGCAGCATCGGAGACGGGCTGGATGGCTACACCTTC.

V is TRBV20-1 and J is TRBJ1-3; D unresolved. This CDR3 has 14 amino acids. Germline V gene sequence: CDR1 DFQATT, CDR2 SNEGSKA (reference sequence). Between the trimmed V and J ends, which lost 6 bases and 2 bases, there was a span of 14 bases. The CDR3 DNA sequence: TGCAGTGCCCCATTGGCCGGGGCTGGAAACACCATATATTTT. Its protein product is CSAPLAGAGNTIYF.

The CDR3 DNA follows: TGTGCCAGCGGACCGGTGGGACTACCCGGGAGTGAGCAGTTCTTC. It specifies CASGPVGLPGSEQFF. This chain joins TRBV2 and TRBJ2-1; 7 bases fit TRBD2. The V segment lost 8 bases and the J segment 9 bases; nucleotides outside the gene matches: 16. Germline-derived CDR1 and CDR2 are SNHLY and FYNNEI. CDR3 length: 15 amino acids.